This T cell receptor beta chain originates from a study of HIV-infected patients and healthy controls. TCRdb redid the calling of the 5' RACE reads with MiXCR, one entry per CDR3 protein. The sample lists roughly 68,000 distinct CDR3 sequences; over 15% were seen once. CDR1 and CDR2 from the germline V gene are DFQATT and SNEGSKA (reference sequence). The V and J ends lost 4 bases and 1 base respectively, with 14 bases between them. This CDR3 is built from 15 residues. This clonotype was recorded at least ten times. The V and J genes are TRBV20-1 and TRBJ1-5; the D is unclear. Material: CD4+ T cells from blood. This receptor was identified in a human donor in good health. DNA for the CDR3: TGCAGTGCTATAATCGGACGGATGAGCAATCAGCCCCAGCATTTT. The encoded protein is CSAIIGRMSNQPQHF.